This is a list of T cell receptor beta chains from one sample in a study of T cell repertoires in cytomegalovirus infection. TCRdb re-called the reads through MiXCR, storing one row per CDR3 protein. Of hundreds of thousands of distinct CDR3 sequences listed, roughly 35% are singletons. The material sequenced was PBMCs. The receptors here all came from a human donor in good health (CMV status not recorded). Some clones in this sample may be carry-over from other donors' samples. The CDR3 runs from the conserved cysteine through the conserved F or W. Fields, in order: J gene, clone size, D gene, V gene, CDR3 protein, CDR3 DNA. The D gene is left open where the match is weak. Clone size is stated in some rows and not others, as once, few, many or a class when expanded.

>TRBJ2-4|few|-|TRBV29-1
CSVGEPPLQYF
TGCAGCGTTGGGGAACCCCCTCTTCAGTACTTC
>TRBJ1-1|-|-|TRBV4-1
CASSPSRAGMTEAFF
TGCGCCAGCAGCCCCTCGAGGGCAGGGATGACTGAAGCTTTCTTT
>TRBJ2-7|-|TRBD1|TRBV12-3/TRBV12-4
CASSPGTDSYEQYF
TGTGCCAGCAGTCCTGGGACAGATTCCTACGAGCAGTACTTC
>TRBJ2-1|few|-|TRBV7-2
CASSQQTGNEQFF
TGTGCCAGCAGCCAGCAGACAGGCAATGAGCAGTTCTTC
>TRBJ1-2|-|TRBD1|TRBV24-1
CATSDAGTGYYGYTF
TGTGCCACCAGTGATGCCGGGACAGGTTACTATGGCTACACCTTC
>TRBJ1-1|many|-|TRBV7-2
CASSLRREAFF
TGTGCCAGCAGCTTACGACGAGAAGCTTTCTTT
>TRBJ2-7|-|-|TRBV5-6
CASSLDPFYEQYF
TGTGCCAGCAGCTTGGACCCTTTCTACGAGCAGTACTTC
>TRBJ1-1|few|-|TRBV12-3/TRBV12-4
CASRDGTGTEAFF
TGTGCCAGCAGAGACGGGACGGGCACTGAAGCTTTCTTT
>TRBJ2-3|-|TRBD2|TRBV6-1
CASSRTLREGRTDTQYF
TGTGCCAGCAGTCGTACCCTTCGGGAGGGACGCACAGATACGCAGTATTTT
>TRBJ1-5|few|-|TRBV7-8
CASSLVPGANNQPQHF
TGTGCCAGCAGCTTAGTACCGGGGGCCAACAATCAGCCCCAGCATTTT
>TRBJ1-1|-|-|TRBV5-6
CASSRTRGGTEAFF
TGTGCCAGCAGCCGGACACGGGGAGGTACTGAAGCTTTCTTT